This is a list of T cell receptor beta chains from one sample in a study of sequential checkpoint blockade in melanoma. Method: immunoSEQ multiplex PCR; TCRdb's copy keeps in-frame clones and lacks some. The sample has around 40,000 clones, 86% seen once. This material consisted of CD8+ T cells sorted from blood (inferred from file names), taken from a patient given nivolumab and ipilimumab in sequence. Receptor source: a human donor with melanoma. CDR3s include the opening cysteine and the closing phenylalanine or tryptophan. Fields, in order: V gene, clone size, J gene, D gene, CDR3 protein, CDR3 DNA. The D gene is left open where the match is weak. Expanded clones get a size class; other rows say once, few or many, or leave the size out.

v_gene: TRBV5-1
abundance: few
j_gene: TRBJ1-5
d_gene: -
CDR3aa: CASSLEGAANQPQHF
CDR3nt: TGCGCCAGCAGCTTGGAAGGGGCGGCAAATCAGCCCCAGCATTTT

v_gene: TRBV10-3
abundance: -
j_gene: TRBJ2-3
d_gene: TRBD2
CDR3aa: CAISDADREGRDTQYF
CDR3nt: TGTGCCATCAGTGACGCTGACCGGGAGGGGCGGGATACGCAGTATTTT

v_gene: TRBV28
abundance: -
j_gene: TRBJ2-7
d_gene: -
CDR3aa: CASSPIQGGEQYF
CDR3nt: TGTGCCAGCAGTCCGATACAGGGGGGGGAGCAGTACTTC

v_gene: TRBV27
abundance: -
j_gene: TRBJ1-5
d_gene: -
CDR3aa: CASSSANNQPQHF
CDR3nt: TGTGCCAGCAGTTCCGCGAACAATCAGCCCCAGCATTTT

v_gene: TRBV19
abundance: few
j_gene: TRBJ1-1
d_gene: TRBD1
CDR3aa: CASTQGAAEAFF
CDR3nt: TGTGCCAGTACCCAGGGGGCCGCTGAAGCTTTCTTT

v_gene: TRBV2
abundance: -
j_gene: TRBJ1-1
d_gene: -
CDR3aa: CASGATTVGAFF
CDR3nt: TGTGCCAGCGGGGCTACTACAGTCGGAGCTTTCTTT

v_gene: TRBV27
abundance: -
j_gene: TRBJ2-7
d_gene: TRBD1
CDR3aa: CASRQGGFYEQYF
CDR3nt: TGTGCCAGCAGACAGGGGGGTTTCTACGAGCAGTACTTC

v_gene: TRBV27
abundance: -
j_gene: TRBJ2-2
d_gene: TRBD2
CDR3aa: CASSTTGLAGNTGELFF
CDR3nt: TGTGCCAGCAGTACCACTGGACTAGCGGGAAACACCGGGGAGCTGTTTTTT

v_gene: TRBV6-5
abundance: once
j_gene: TRBJ1-2
d_gene: -
CDR3aa: CASSYGGRHYGYTF
CDR3nt: TGTGCCAGCAGTTACGGAGGCAGGCACTATGGCTACACCTTC

v_gene: TRBV9
abundance: -
j_gene: TRBJ2-7
d_gene: TRBD1
CDR3aa: CASSARTGVEQYF
CDR3nt: TGTGCCAGCAGCGCCAGGACAGGGGTCGAGCAGTACTTC

v_gene: TRBV9
abundance: -
j_gene: TRBJ2-1
d_gene: -
CDR3aa: CASSVPPGVDYNEQFF
CDR3nt: TGTGCCAGCAGCGTTCCCCCGGGAGTTGACTACAATGAGCAGTTCTTC

v_gene: TRBV7-8
abundance: -
j_gene: TRBJ1-5
d_gene: TRBD1
CDR3aa: CASTGGPHQPQHF
CDR3nt: TGTGCCAGCACAGGGGGCCCCCATCAGCCCCAGCATTTT

v_gene: TRBV9
abundance: few
j_gene: TRBJ1-2
d_gene: -
CDR3aa: CASSVAEAALSGYTF
CDR3nt: TGTGCCAGCAGCGTAGCTGAGGCAGCCTTGAGTGGCTACACCTTC

v_gene: TRBV7-9
abundance: -
j_gene: TRBJ2-1
d_gene: TRBD2
CDR3aa: CASSPWAAGERYNEQFF
CDR3nt: TGTGCCAGCAGCCCTTGGGCGGCGGGAGAACGATACAATGAGCAGTTCTTC

v_gene: TRBV2
abundance: once
j_gene: TRBJ1-5
d_gene: TRBD1
CDR3aa: CASSPGQSNQPQHF
CDR3nt: TGTGCCAGCAGCCCGGGACAGAGCAATCAGCCCCAGCATTTT

v_gene: TRBV5-6
abundance: -
j_gene: TRBJ2-7
d_gene: -
CDR3aa: CASRLQGGAYEQYF
CDR3nt: TGTGCCAGCAGGTTACAGGGAGGGGCCTACGAGCAGTACTTC

v_gene: TRBV7-9
abundance: -
j_gene: TRBJ2-5
d_gene: -
CDR3aa: CASSLGSETQYF
CDR3nt: TGTGCCAGCAGCCTCGGGTCAGAGACCCAGTACTTC

v_gene: TRBV7-9
abundance: -
j_gene: TRBJ2-5
d_gene: -
CDR3aa: CASSLTQAGGQETQYF
CDR3nt: TGTGCCAGCAGCTTAACCCAGGCAGGTGGCCAAGAGACCCAGTACTTC

v_gene: TRBV9
abundance: -
j_gene: TRBJ2-1
d_gene: -
CDR3aa: CASSKPYNEQFF
CDR3nt: TGTGCCAGCAGCAAGCCCTACAATGAGCAGTTCTTC

v_gene: TRBV29-1
abundance: -
j_gene: TRBJ2-3
d_gene: TRBD1
CDR3aa: CSVDKGATDTQYF
CDR3nt: TGCAGCGTTGACAAGGGGGCCACAGATACGCAGTATTTT

v_gene: TRBV27
abundance: -
j_gene: TRBJ1-5
d_gene: -
CDR3aa: CASSPQWNQPQHF
CDR3nt: TGTGCCAGCAGTCCCCAGTGGAATCAGCCCCAGCATTTT

v_gene: TRBV7-9
abundance: -
j_gene: TRBJ2-1
d_gene: TRBD1
CDR3aa: CASSSRTGGNYNEQFF
CDR3nt: TGTGCCAGCAGCTCGAGGACAGGGGGCAATTACAATGAGCAGTTCTTC

v_gene: TRBV27
abundance: -
j_gene: TRBJ1-1
d_gene: -
CDR3aa: CASSLAGGVGTEAFF
CDR3nt: TGTGCCAGCAGTTTGGCAGGAGGCGTCGGCACTGAAGCTTTCTTT

v_gene: TRBV6-5
abundance: -
j_gene: TRBJ2-1
d_gene: -
CDR3aa: CASSLSGSSYNEQFF
CDR3nt: TGTGCCAGCAGCCTTAGCGGTAGCTCCTACAATGAGCAGTTCTTC

v_gene: TRBV7-3
abundance: few
j_gene: TRBJ1-3
d_gene: -
CDR3aa: CASSPDFGNTIYF
CDR3nt: TGTGCCAGCAGCCCCGACTTCGGAAACACCATATATTTT

v_gene: TRBV19
abundance: -
j_gene: TRBJ2-5
d_gene: TRBD1
CDR3aa: CASSRDDRGPLGETQYF
CDR3nt: TGTGCCAGTAGTAGAGACGACAGGGGGCCACTCGGTGAGACCCAGTACTTC

v_gene: TRBV27
abundance: -
j_gene: TRBJ2-7
d_gene: -
CDR3aa: CASSLRGPYEQYF
CDR3nt: TGTGCCAGCAGTTTAAGGGGCCCCTACGAGCAGTACTTC

v_gene: TRBV27
abundance: -
j_gene: TRBJ2-3
d_gene: TRBD1
CDR3aa: CASSPLVRGMDTDTQYF
CDR3nt: TGTGCCAGCAGTCCCCTCGTCAGGGGGATGGACACAGATACGCAGTATTTT

v_gene: TRBV19
abundance: -
j_gene: TRBJ2-7
d_gene: TRBD1
CDR3aa: CASSIDGQGGKPYEQYF
CDR3nt: TGTGCCAGTAGTATAGATGGACAGGGAGGAAAACCCTACGAGCAGTACTTC

v_gene: TRBV7-9
abundance: -
j_gene: TRBJ1-4
d_gene: -
CDR3aa: CASSLDPRAPNEKLFF
CDR3nt: TGTGCCAGCAGCTTAGACCCTCGCGCTCCTAATGAAAAACTGTTTTTT

v_gene: TRBV14
abundance: few
j_gene: TRBJ2-2
d_gene: -
CDR3aa: CASSQFSGTGELFF
CDR3nt: TGTGCCAGCAGCCAGTTTTCGGGGACCGGGGAGCTGTTTTTT

v_gene: TRBV2
abundance: -
j_gene: TRBJ2-3
d_gene: TRBD2
CDR3aa: CASELAGNTDTQYF
CDR3nt: TGTGCCAGCGAGCTAGCGGGGAACACAGATACGCAGTATTTT

v_gene: TRBV4-1
abundance: once
j_gene: TRBJ1-2
d_gene: -
CDR3aa: CASSPGPNYGYTF
CDR3nt: TGCGCCAGCAGCCCCGGTCCTAACTATGGCTACACCTTC

v_gene: TRBV5-6
abundance: -
j_gene: TRBJ2-5
d_gene: -
CDR3aa: CASSLALKTQYF
CDR3nt: TGTGCCAGCAGCTTGGCCTTAAAGACCCAGTACTTC

v_gene: TRBV7-6
abundance: -
j_gene: TRBJ2-2
d_gene: TRBD1
CDR3aa: CASSRNFRDRVTGELFF
CDR3nt: TGTGCCAGCAGCCGAAACTTCCGGGACAGGGTCACCGGGGAGCTGTTTTTT

v_gene: TRBV7-6
abundance: -
j_gene: TRBJ1-1
d_gene: -
CDR3aa: CASSLGGPGTEAFF
CDR3nt: TGTGCCAGCAGCTTAGGGGGCCCGGGCACTGAAGCTTTCTTT

v_gene: TRBV29-1
abundance: -
j_gene: TRBJ1-1
d_gene: TRBD1
CDR3aa: CSTGQGAFAEAFF
CDR3nt: TGCAGCACCGGACAGGGGGCGTTCGCTGAAGCTTTCTTT

v_gene: TRBV19
abundance: -
j_gene: TRBJ2-5
d_gene: TRBD2
CDR3aa: CASSFGRGVGETQYF
CDR3nt: TGTGCCAGTAGTTTCGGGAGGGGTGTGGGCGAGACCCAGTACTTC

v_gene: TRBV6-5
abundance: -
j_gene: TRBJ2-3
d_gene: TRBD2
CDR3aa: CASSYSVAGETQYF
CDR3nt: TGTGCCAGCAGTTATTCGGTCGCGGGAGAAACGCAGTATTTT

v_gene: TRBV5-8
abundance: -
j_gene: TRBJ2-7
d_gene: TRBD1
CDR3aa: CASSLRDRPSYEQYF
CDR3nt: TGTGCCAGCAGCTTGAGGGACAGGCCCTCCTACGAGCAGTACTTC

v_gene: TRBV7-6
abundance: -
j_gene: TRBJ1-5
d_gene: TRBD1
CDR3aa: CASSLGTGGGNQPQHF
CDR3nt: TGTGCCAGCAGCTTGGGGACAGGGGGTGGAAATCAGCCCCAGCATTTT

v_gene: TRBV27
abundance: -
j_gene: TRBJ1-5
d_gene: TRBD1
CDR3aa: CASSLSAGGQPQHF
CDR3nt: TGTGCCAGCAGTTTATCGGCAGGGGGCCAGCCCCAGCATTTT

v_gene: TRBV5-6
abundance: -
j_gene: TRBJ1-1
d_gene: -
CDR3aa: CASSSTLTGVNTEAFF
CDR3nt: TGTGCCAGCAGCTCTACGCTGACAGGAGTGAACACTGAAGCTTTCTTT

v_gene: TRBV9
abundance: -
j_gene: TRBJ2-1
d_gene: TRBD2
CDR3aa: CASSVFAGEHRANEQFF
CDR3nt: TGTGCCAGCAGCGTATTCGCGGGAGAACATAGGGCCAATGAGCAGTTCTTC

v_gene: TRBV27
abundance: -
j_gene: TRBJ1-3
d_gene: -
CDR3aa: CASSPRGSGNTIYF
CDR3nt: TGTGCCAGCAGCCCACGGGGGAGTGGAAACACCATATATTTT

v_gene: TRBV6-1
abundance: -
j_gene: TRBJ1-1
d_gene: -
CDR3aa: CAIATGSTEAFF
CDR3nt: TGTGCCATCGCCACAGGGAGCACTGAAGCTTTCTTT

v_gene: TRBV27
abundance: -
j_gene: TRBJ2-4
d_gene: -
CDR3aa: CASSFSWGLQPNIQYF
CDR3nt: TGTGCCAGCAGTTTCTCGTGGGGGCTGCAGCCAAACATTCAGTACTTC

v_gene: TRBV7-9
abundance: -
j_gene: TRBJ1-4
d_gene: -
CDR3aa: CASSSISLGQTNEKLFF
CDR3nt: TGTGCCAGCAGTTCCATTAGTCTCGGACAGACTAATGAAAAACTGTTTTTT

v_gene: TRBV9
abundance: once
j_gene: TRBJ2-1
d_gene: -
CDR3aa: CASSVGGSYNEQFF
CDR3nt: TGTGCCAGCAGCGTCGGCGGCTCCTACAATGAGCAGTTCTTC

v_gene: TRBV9
abundance: -
j_gene: TRBJ2-3
d_gene: TRBD2
CDR3aa: CASSGSGRVSDTQYF
CDR3nt: TGTGCCAGCAGCGGTAGCGGGAGAGTTTCAGATACGCAGTATTTT

v_gene: TRBV6-5
abundance: -
j_gene: TRBJ1-1
d_gene: TRBD1
CDR3aa: CASKGTANTEAFF
CDR3nt: TGTGCCAGCAAAGGGACAGCGAACACTGAAGCTTTCTTT

v_gene: TRBV19
abundance: -
j_gene: TRBJ2-1
d_gene: TRBD1
CDR3aa: CASNPLWGQGVNEQFF
CDR3nt: TGTGCCAGTAACCCGTTATGGGGACAGGGAGTCAATGAGCAGTTCTTC

v_gene: TRBV11-2
abundance: -
j_gene: TRBJ2-2
d_gene: -
CDR3aa: CASSSLRGRELFF
CDR3nt: TGTGCCAGCAGCTCCCTCAGGGGTAGGGAGCTGTTTTTT

v_gene: TRBV14
abundance: few
j_gene: TRBJ2-7
d_gene: -
CDR3aa: CASSQDVLSYEQYF
CDR3nt: TGTGCCAGCAGCCAAGACGTTCTCTCCTACGAGCAGTACTTC

v_gene: TRBV6-1
abundance: -
j_gene: TRBJ1-4
d_gene: -
CDR3aa: CASRGSNEKPFF
CDR3nt: TGTGCCAGCAGAGGGAGTAATGAAAAACCGTTTTTT

v_gene: TRBV6-5
abundance: once
j_gene: TRBJ2-1
d_gene: TRBD2
CDR3aa: CASGGGSSYNEQFF
CDR3nt: TGTGCCAGCGGAGGCGGGAGCTCCTACAATGAGCAGTTCTTC